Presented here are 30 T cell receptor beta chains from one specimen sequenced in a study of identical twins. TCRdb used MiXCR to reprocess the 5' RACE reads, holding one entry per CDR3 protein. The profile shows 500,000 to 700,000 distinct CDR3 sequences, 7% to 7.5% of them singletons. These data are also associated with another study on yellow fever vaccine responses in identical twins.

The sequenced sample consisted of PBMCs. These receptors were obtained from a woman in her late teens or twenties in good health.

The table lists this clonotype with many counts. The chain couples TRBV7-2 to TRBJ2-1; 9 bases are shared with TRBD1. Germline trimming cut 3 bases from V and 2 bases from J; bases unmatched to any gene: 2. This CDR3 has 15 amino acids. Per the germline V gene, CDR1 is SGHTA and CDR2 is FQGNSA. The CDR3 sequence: CASSFGTGPYNEQFF. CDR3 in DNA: TGTGCCAGCAGCTTCGGGACAGGGCCCTACAATGAGCAGTTCTTC. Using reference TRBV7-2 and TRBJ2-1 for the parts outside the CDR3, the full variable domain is GAGVSQSPSNKVTEKGKDVELRCDPISGHTALYWYRQSLGQGLEFLIYFQGNSAPDKSGLPSDRFSAERTGGSVSTLTIQRTQQEDSAVYLCASSFGTGPYNEQFFGPGTRLTVL.

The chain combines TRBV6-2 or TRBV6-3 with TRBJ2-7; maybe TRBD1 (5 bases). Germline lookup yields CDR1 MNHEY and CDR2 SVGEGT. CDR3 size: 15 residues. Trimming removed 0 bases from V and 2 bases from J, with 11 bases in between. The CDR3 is CASSYSVSGPYEQYV. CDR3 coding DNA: TGTGCCAGCAGTTACTCGGTTTCAGGGCCCTACGAGCAGTACGTC.

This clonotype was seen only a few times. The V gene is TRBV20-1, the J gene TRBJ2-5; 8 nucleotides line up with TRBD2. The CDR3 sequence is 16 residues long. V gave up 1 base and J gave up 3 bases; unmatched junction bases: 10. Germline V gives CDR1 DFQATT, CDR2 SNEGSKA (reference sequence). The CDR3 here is CSARVVFGRGEETQYF. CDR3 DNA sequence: TGCAGTGCTAGAGTGGTCTTTGGGCGGGGGGAAGAGACCCAGTACTTC.

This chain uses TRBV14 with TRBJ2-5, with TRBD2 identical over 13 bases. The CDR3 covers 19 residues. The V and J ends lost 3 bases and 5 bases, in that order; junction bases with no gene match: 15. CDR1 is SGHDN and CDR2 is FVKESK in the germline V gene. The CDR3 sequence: CASSQESGLAGERVETQYF. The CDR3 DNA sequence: TGTGCCAGCAGCCAGGAAAGTGGACTAGCGGGAGAGCGTGTGGAGACCCAGTACTTC. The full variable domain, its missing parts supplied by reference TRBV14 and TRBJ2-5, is EAGVTQFPSHSVIEKGQTVTLRCDPISGHDNLYWYRRVMGKEIKFLLHFVKESKQDESGMPNNRFLAERTGGTYSTLKVQPAELEDSGVYFCASSQESGLAGERVETQYFGPGTRLLVL.

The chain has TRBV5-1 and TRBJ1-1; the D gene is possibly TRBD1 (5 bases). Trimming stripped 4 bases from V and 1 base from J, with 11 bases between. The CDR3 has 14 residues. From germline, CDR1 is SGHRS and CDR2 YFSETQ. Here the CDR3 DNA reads TGCGCCAGCAGCATGATGCAGGGGAACACTGAAGCTTTCTTT. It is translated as CASSMMQGNTEAFF.

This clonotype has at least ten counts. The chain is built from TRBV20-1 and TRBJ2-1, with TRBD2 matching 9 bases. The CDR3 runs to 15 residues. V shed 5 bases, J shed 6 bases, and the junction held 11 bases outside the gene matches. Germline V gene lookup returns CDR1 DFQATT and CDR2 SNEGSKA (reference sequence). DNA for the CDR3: TGCAGTGCTCAGAGGCCAGCGGGGGGAACCAATGAGCAGTTCTTC. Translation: CSAQRPAGGTNEQFF.

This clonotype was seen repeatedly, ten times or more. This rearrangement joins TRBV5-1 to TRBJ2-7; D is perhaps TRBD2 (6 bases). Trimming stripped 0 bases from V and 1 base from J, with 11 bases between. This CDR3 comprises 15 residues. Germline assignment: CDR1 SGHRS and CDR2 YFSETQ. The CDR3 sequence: CASSLVAGRSYEQYF. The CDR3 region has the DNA TGCGCCAGCAGCTTGGTGGCGGGACGATCCTACGAGCAGTACTTC.

The chain's CDR3 is CASRTSGGGKDTQYF. CDR3 coding DNA: TGTGCCAGCAGGACTAGCGGGGGGGGGAAAGATACGCAGTATTTT. The chain carries TRBV27 and TRBJ2-3; 14 positions match TRBD2. Per germline, CDR1 MNHEY and CDR2 SMNVEV (reference sequence). This CDR3 comprises 15 residues. V shed 6 bases, J shed 5 bases, and the junction held 4 bases outside the gene matches.

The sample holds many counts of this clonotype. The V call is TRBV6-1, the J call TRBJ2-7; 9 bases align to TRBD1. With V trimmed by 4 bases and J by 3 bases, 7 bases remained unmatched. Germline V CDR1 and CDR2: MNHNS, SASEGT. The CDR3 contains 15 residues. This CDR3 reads CASSGGQGYVYEQYV. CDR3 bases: TGTGCCAGCAGTGGGGGACAGGGTTATGTCTACGAGCAGTACGTC.

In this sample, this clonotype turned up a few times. The CDR3 DNA reads TGTGCCAGCAGTGAGTCTCAGGGGGTCAACGAGCAGTACTTC. Its translation is CASSESQGVNEQYF. The chain recombines TRBV25-1 with TRBJ2-7, with 7 nucleotides matching TRBD1. Germline V gene lookup returns CDR1 MGHDK and CDR2 SYGVNS. This CDR3 contains 14 residues. V gave up 3 bases and J gave up 5 bases; unmatched junction bases: 7.

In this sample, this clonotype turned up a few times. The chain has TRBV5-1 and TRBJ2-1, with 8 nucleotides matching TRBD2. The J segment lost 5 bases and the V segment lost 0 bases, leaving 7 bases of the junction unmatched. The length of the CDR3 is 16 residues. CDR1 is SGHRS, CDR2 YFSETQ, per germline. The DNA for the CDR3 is TGCGCCAGCAGCTTGGGCCGGACGGGAGGGCACAATGAGCAGTTCTTC. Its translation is CASSLGRTGGHNEQFF.

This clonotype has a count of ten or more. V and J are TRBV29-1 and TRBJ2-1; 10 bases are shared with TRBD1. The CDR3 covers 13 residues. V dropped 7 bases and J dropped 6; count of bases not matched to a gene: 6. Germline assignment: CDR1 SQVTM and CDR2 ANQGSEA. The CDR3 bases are TGCAGCGACCACCGGGACAGGGGCAATGAGCAGTTCTTC. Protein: CSDHRDRGNEQFF.

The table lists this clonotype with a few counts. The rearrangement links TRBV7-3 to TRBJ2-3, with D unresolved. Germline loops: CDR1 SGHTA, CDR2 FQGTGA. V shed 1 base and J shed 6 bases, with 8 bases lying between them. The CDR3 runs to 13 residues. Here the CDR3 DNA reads TGTGCCAGCAGCTTAATCTCCTGGGATACGCAGTATTTT. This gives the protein CASSLISWDTQYF. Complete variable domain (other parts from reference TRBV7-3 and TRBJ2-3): GAGVSQTPSNKVTEKGKYVELRCDPISGHTALYWYRQSLGQGPEFLIYFQGTGAADDSGLPNDRFFAVRPEGSVSTLKIQRTERGDSAVYLCASSLISWDTQYFGPGTRLTVL.

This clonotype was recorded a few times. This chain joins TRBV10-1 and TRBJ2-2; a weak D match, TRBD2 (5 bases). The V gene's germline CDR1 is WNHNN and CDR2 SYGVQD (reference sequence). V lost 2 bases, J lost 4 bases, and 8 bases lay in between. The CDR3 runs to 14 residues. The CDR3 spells CASSEEGFTGELFF. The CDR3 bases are TGCGCCAGCAGTGAGGAGGGTTTCACCGGGGAGCTGTTTTTT.

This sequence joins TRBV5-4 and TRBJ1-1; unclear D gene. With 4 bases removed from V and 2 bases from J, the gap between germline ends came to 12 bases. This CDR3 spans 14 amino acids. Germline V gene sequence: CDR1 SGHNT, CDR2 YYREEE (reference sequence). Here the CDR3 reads CASSLPLGNTEAFF. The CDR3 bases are TGTGCCAGCAGCCTGCCCCTCGGAAACACTGAAGCTTTCTTT.

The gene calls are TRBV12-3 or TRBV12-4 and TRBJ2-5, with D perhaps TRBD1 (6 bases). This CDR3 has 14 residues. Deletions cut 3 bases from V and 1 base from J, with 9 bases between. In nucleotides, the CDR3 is TGTGCCAGCAGTTTCCAGGGGAGCCAAGAGACCCAGTACTTC. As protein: CASSFQGSQETQYF.

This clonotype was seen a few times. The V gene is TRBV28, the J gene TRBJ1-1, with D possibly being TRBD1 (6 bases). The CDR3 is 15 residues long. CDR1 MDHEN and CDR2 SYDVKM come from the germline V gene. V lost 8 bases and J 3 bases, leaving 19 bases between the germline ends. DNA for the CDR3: TGTGCCAGCCGGGAGGTGGGGGGGCTGGACACTGAAGCTTTCTTT. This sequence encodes CASREVGGLDTEAFF.

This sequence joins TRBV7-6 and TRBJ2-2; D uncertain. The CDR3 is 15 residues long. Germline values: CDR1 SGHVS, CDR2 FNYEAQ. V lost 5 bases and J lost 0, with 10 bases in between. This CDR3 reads CASSREIANTGELFF. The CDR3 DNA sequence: TGTGCCAGCAGCCGCGAAATCGCGAACACCGGGGAGCTGTTTTTT.

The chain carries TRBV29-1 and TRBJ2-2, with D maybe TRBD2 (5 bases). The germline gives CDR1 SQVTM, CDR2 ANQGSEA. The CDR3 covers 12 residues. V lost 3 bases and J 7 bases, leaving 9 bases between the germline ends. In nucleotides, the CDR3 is TGCAGCGTTGATTGGAGGAACGGGGAGCTGTTTTTT. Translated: CSVDWRNGELFF.

The CDR3 here is CASSPPAGGPVTGELFF. CDR3 coding DNA: TGTGCCAGCAGTCCCCCAGCGGGAGGGCCGGTCACCGGGGAGCTGTTTTTT. The chain couples TRBV12-3 or TRBV12-4 to TRBJ2-2; TRBD2 aligns across 10 bases. The CDR3 extends over 17 amino acids. V shed 5 bases and J 4 bases; nucleotides not matched to a gene: 10.

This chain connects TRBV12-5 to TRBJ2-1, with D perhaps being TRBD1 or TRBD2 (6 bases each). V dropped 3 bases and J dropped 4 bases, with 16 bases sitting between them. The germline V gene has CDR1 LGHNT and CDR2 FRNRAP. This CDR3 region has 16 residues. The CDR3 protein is CASGLDLGGLYNEQFF. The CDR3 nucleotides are TGTGCTAGTGGTTTAGACCTTGGGGGGCTGTACAATGAGCAGTTCTTC.

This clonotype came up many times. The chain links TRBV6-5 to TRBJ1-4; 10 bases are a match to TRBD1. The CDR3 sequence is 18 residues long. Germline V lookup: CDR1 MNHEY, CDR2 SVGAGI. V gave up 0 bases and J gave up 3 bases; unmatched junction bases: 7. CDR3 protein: CASSYSPGQGLANEKLFF. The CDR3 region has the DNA TGTGCCAGCAGTTACTCACCGGGACAGGGGCTCGCTAATGAAAAACTGTTTTTT.

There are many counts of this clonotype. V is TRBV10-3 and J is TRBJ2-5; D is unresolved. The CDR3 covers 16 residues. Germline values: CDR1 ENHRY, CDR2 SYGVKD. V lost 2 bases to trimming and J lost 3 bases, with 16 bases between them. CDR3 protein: CAISEGDFIGEETQYF. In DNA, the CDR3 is TGTGCCATCAGTGAGGGAGACTTTATAGGAGAAGAGACCCAGTACTTC.

In DNA form, the CDR3 reads TGTGCCAGCAGCTTATCGATAGCGCGGAACCAAGAGACCCAGTACTTC. Translating gives CASSLSIARNQETQYF. This chain joins TRBV7-9 and TRBJ2-5; tentative D call: TRBD2 (5 bases). Trimming cost V 2 bases and J 0 bases, with 13 bases left between them. CDR3 length equals 16 residues. In germline, CDR1 is SEHNR, CDR2 FQNEAQ (reference sequence).

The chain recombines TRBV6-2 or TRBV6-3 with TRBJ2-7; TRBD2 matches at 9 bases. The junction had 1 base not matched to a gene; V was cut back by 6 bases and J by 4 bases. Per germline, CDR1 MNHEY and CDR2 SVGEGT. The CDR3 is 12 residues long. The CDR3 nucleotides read TGTGCCAGCAGGACTAGCGGATACGAGCAGTACTTC. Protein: CASRTSGYEQYF.

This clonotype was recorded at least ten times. This CDR3 is CASSPLGTPEYYEQYF. The CDR3 DNA is TGTGCCAGCAGTCCCCTTGGGACACCGGAGTACTACGAGCAGTACTTC. V is TRBV28 and J is TRBJ2-7, with a weak D call TRBD1 (6 bases). The V and J ends lost 5 bases and 3 bases respectively, with 20 bases between them. The CDR3 is 16 residues long. From germline, CDR1 is MDHEN and CDR2 SYDVKM. The variable domain in full, with the rest retrieved from reference TRBV28 and TRBJ2-7, is DVKVTQSSRYLVKRTGEKVFLECVQDMDHENMFWYRQDPGLGLRLIYFSYDVKMKEKGDIPEGYSVSREKKERFSLILESASTNQTSMYLCASSPLGTPEYYEQYFGPGTRLTVT.

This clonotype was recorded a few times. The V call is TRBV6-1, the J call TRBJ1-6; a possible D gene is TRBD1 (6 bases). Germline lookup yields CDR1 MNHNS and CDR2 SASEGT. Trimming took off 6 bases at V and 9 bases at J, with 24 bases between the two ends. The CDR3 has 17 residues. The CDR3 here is CASSSSGGGNFGSPLHF. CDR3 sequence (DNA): TGTGCCAGCAGCAGTTCTGGAGGGGGGAACTTTGGTTCACCCCTCCACTTT.

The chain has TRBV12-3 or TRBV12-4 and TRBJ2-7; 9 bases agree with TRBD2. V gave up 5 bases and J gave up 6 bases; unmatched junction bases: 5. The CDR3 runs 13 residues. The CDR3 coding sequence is TGTGCCAGCAGTCCGGGACTAGCCGTCGAGCAGTACTTC. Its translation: CASSPGLAVEQYF.

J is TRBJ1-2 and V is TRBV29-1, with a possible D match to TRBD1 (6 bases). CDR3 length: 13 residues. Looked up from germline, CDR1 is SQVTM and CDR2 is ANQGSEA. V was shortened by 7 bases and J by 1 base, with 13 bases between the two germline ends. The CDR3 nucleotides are TGCAGCGCTGGAGGGGACAATAACTATGGCTACACCTTC. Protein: CSAGGDNNYGYTF.

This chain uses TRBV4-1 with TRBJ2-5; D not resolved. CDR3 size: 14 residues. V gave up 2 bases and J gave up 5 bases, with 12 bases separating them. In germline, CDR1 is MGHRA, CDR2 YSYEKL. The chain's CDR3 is CASSQSGWRETQYF. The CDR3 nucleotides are TGCGCCAGCAGCCAATCCGGTTGGCGGGAGACCCAGTACTTC.